Listed below are T cell receptor beta chains from one sample, sequenced in a study of tumor-infiltrating lymphocytes in primary liver carcinoma. Each CDR3 protein gets one entry after TCRdb re-called the multiplex PCR reads with MiXCR. The sample holds 90,000 to 150,000 distinct CDR3 sequences, around 60% seen once. Sequencing used liver tumor tissue from sampling region 1. The receptors stem from a woman aged 55-70 years with primary liver carcinoma and hepatitis B virus infection. Both conserved end residues are part of each CDR3. Fields, in order: D gene, J gene, V gene, clone size, CDR3 protein, CDR3 DNA. The D gene is left open where the match is weak. Clone size, where shown, is once, few, many, or a class for clones that have expanded.

>.|TRBJ2-3|TRBV11-1|.
CASSLRQRAGWSHF
TGTGCCAGCAGCTTAAGGCAGCGTGCGGGATGGTCTCACTTT
>TRBD1|TRBJ1-3|TRBV5-4|.
CAGSPDRMVGNAIYF
TGTGCCGGCAGCCCGGACAGGATGGTTGGAAACGCCATATATTTT
>TRBD2|TRBJ2-1|TRBV7-9|.
CASSLEREQIF
TGTGCCAGCAGCTTAGAGCGGGAGCAGATCTTC
>.|TRBJ2-7|TRBV12-3/TRBV12-4|.
CASSSRTHNEQYF
TGTGCCAGCAGTAGCCGGACCCACAACGAGCAGTACTTC
>TRBD2|TRBJ2-1|TRBV30|many
CAWSWRGEQFF
TGTGCCTGGAGTTGGCGGGGGGAGCAGTTCTTC
>.|TRBJ2-1|TRBV12-3/TRBV12-4|.
CASRPSGGGGNEQSF
TGTGCCAGCAGGCCTTCAGGGGGAGGGGGCAATGAGCAGTCCTTC
>TRBD1|TRBJ1-1|TRBV28|.
CASTQDRANTEAFF
TGTGCCAGCACTCAGGACAGGGCGAACACTGAAGCTTTCTTT
>.|TRBJ2-6|TRBV11-2|.
CASSFETAGTNVLTF
TGTGCCAGTAGCTTCGAGACAGCTGGGACCAACGTCCTGACTTTC
>TRBD2|TRBJ2-3|TRBV11-2|once
CTSISGLAGPDTQYF
TGTACCAGCATCTCGGGACTAGCGGGACCAGATACACAGTATTTT
>.|TRBJ1-4|TRBV7-9|.
CASSLGESTNEKLFF
TGTGCCAGCAGCTTAGGGGAATCAACTAATGAAAAACTGTTTTTT
>.|TRBJ2-3|TRBV30|.
CAWSMSTQALYF
TGTGCCTGGAGTATGTCGACACAGGCTTTGTATTTT
>TRBD2|TRBJ2-3|TRBV19|.
CAITTSGSTDTHYF
TGTGCCATCACGACTAGCGGAAGCACAGATACGCACTATTTT
>TRBD1|TRBJ2-7|TRBV29-1|many
CSVQGEHHKGVYEQYF
TGCAGCGTTCAGGGGGAACATCATAAGGGAGTCTACGAGCAGTACTTC
>.|TRBJ2-1|TRBV29-1|.
CNAGGSGVSGNEQFF
TGCAACGCTGGGGGTTCGGGAGTGAGCGGAAATGAGCAGTTCTTC
>.|TRBJ2-1|TRBV6-1|.
CTSGNRSLYNEQFF
TGTACCAGCGGAAACAGGTCCCTCTACAATGAGCAGTTCTTC
>.|TRBJ2-5|TRBV5-6|.
CASSHRRAYQETQYF
TGTGCCAGCAGCCACCGGAGGGCCTACCAAGAGACCCAGTACTTC
>TRBD2|TRBJ2-7|TRBV4-2|many
CASSQESAGGSYEQYF
TGTGCCAGCAGCCAAGAATCGGCGGGAGGTAGCTACGAGCAGTACTTC
>.|TRBJ1-2|TRBV11-2|.
CAISLEPGAIYGYTF
TGTGCCATCAGCTTAGAGCCGGGGGCCATCTATGGCTACACCTTT
>TRBD1|TRBJ2-7|TRBV14|.
CVNRPGQNSYEQYF
TGTGTCAACCGACCGGGACAGAACTCCTACGAGCAGTACTTC
>TRBD2|TRBJ2-5|TRBV29-1|.
CSVASGRASPQETQYF
TGCAGCGTTGCTAGCGGGAGGGCCTCACCGCAAGAGACCCAGTACTTC
>TRBD1|TRBJ2-7|TRBV24-1|.
CATSDTTGVSPYEQYF
TGTGCCACCAGTGATACGACAGGGGTAAGTCCCTACGAGCAGTACTTC
>TRBD2|TRBJ2-5|TRBV12-3/TRBV12-4|.
CASSQSSGKETQYF
TGTGCCAGTAGTCAGTCTAGCGGGAAAGAGACCCAGTACTTC
>.|TRBJ2-5|TRBV12-3/TRBV12-4|.
CASTYSTGETQYF
TGTGCCTCTACGTACAGTACCGGAGAGACCCAGTACTTC
>.|TRBJ2-2|TRBV6-2/TRBV6-3|.
CARSSIGDTGELFF
TGTGCCAGGAGTTCTATAGGGGACACCGGGGAGCTGTTTTTT
>TRBD2|TRBJ2-1|TRBV6-2/TRBV6-3|many
CASSLAVPYNEQFF
TGTGCCAGCAGTCTAGCGGTCCCCTACAATGAGCAGTTCTTC
>.|TRBJ2-7|TRBV6-1|.
CAISRVRFGRGGESYDQYF
TGTGCCATCAGCAGGGTGAGATTCGGACGTGGAGGAGAATCCTACGATCAGTACTTC
>.|TRBJ1-2|TRBV4-2|many
CASSPPPESLNYGYTF
TGTGCCAGCAGCCCACCCCCCGAATCGCTAAACTATGGCTACACCTTC
>.|TRBJ2-5|TRBV11-2|.
CASMLAGRGETQYF
TGTGCCAGCATGTTAGCGGGCAGGGGAGAGACCCAGTACTTC
>.|TRBJ2-3|TRBV29-1|many
CSVGGSSTDTQYF
TGCAGCGTTGGTGGGAGTAGCACAGATACGCAGTATTTT
>.|TRBJ2-7|TRBV5-1|few
CASSTTGRESDEQYF
TGCGCCAGCAGCACCACGGGCAGAGAGTCGGACGAGCAGTACTTC
>.|TRBJ1-1|TRBV6-5|.
CASSYGQVNVEAFF
TGTGCCAGCAGTTACGGCCAAGTTAACGTTGAAGCTTTCTTT
>TRBD2|TRBJ2-1|TRBV13|.
CASSPGLAGRPRSINEQFF
TGTGCCAGCAGCCCGGGACTAGCGGGAAGGCCGAGAAGCATCAATGAGCAGTTCTTC
>.|TRBJ1-4|TRBV4-1|.
CASSSMGTQEKLFF
TGCGCCAGCAGCTCGATGGGGACACAAGAAAAACTGTTTTTT
>.|TRBJ2-7|TRBV11-2|.
CVSSIERGGLAMQYF
TGTGTCAGCAGCATAGAGAGGGGGGGACTTGCGATGCAGTACTTC
>.|TRBJ2-1|TRBV11-2|.
CTSSLGTINEQFF
TGTACGAGCAGCTTAGGGACAATCAATGAGCAGTTCTTC
>TRBD1|TRBJ1-1|TRBV11-2|medium-sized
CASSSLTGDWNTEAFF
TGTGCCAGCAGCTCCTTAACAGGGGATTGGAACACTGAAGCTTTCTTT
>.|TRBJ2-1|TRBV28|once
CASSLSGRVGELFF
TGTGCCAGCAGTTTAAGTGGCAGGGTAGGTGAGCTGTTCTTC
>TRBD1|TRBJ1-3|TRBV29-1|many
CSVDNRGTIYF
TGCAGCGTTGACAACAGGGGCACCATATATTTT
>.|TRBJ2-5|TRBV11-2|medium-sized
CASRRDRNQETQYF
TGTGCCAGCAGACGTGACAGAAACCAAGAGACCCAGTACTTC
>.|TRBJ2-3|TRBV11-2|.
CASSLGRGDTQYF
TGTGCCAGCAGCCTAGGTCGAGGAGATACACAGTATTTT
>.|TRBJ2-7|TRBV5-1|once
CARYHRVSTYEHYF
TGCGCCAGGTACCACAGGGTTTCGACCTACGAGCACTACTTC